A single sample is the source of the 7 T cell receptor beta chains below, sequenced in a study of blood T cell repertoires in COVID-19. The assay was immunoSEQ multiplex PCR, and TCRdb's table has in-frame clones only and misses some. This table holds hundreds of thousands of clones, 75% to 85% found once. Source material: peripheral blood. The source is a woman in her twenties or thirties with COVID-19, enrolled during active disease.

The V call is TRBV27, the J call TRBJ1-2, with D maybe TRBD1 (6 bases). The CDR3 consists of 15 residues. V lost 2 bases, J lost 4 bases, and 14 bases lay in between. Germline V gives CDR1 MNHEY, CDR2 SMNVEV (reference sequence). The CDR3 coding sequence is TGTGCCAGCAGTTTAATCATGGACAGCCCCTATGGCTACACCTTC. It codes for CASSLIMDSPYGYTF.

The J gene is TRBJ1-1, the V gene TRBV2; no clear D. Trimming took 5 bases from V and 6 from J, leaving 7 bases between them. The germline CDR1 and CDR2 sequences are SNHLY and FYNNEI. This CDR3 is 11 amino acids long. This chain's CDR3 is CASSLTAEAFF. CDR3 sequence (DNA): TGTGCCAGCAGTCTCACTGCTGAAGCTTTCTTT.

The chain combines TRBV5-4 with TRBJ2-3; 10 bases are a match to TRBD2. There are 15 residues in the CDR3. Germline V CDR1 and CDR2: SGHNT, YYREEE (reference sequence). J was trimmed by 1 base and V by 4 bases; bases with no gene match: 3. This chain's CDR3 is CASSPGTSGTDTQYF. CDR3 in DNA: TGTGCCAGCAGCCCGGGGACTAGCGGCACAGATACGCAGTATTTT.

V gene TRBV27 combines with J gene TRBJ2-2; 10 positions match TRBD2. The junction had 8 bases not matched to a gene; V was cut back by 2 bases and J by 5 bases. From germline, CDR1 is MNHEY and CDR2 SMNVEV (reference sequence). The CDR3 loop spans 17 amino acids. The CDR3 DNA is TGTGCCAGCAGTTTACTAGCGGGAGTATCCGGGACCGGGGAGCTGTTTTTT. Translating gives CASSLLAGVSGTGELFF.

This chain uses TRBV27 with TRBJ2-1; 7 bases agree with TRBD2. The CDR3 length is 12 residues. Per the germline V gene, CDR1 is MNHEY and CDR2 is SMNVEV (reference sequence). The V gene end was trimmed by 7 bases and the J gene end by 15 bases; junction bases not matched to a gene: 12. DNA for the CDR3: TGTGCCAGCACCTCGGTTCGGGGGGTCGGGTTCTTC. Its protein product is CASTSVRGVGFF.

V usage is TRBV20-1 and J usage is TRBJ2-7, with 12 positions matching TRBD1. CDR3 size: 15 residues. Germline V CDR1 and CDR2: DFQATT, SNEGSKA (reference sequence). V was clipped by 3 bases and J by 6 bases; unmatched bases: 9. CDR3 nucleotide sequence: TGCAGTGCTAGTGACCGGGACAGGGGGCAGGTCGAGCAGTACTTC. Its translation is CSASDRDRGQVEQYF.

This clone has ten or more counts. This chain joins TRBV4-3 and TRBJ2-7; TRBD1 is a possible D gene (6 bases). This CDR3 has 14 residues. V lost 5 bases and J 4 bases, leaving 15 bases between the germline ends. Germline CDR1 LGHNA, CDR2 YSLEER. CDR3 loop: CASSATGTGYEQYF. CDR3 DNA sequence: TGCGCCAGCAGCGCTACAGGCACAGGGTACGAGCAGTACTTC.